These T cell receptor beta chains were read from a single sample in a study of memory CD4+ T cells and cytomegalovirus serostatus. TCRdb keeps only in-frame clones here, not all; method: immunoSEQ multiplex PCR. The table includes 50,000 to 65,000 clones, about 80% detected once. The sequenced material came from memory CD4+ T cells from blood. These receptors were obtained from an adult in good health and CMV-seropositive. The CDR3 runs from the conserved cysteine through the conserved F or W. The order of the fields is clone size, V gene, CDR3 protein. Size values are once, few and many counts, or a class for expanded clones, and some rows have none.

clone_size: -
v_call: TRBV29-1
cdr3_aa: CSVEASGRPAGNEQFF

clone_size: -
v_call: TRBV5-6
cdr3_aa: CASSLDTLYGYTF

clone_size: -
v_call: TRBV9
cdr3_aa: CASSPGQRNTEAFF

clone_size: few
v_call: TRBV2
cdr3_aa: CASTDRVYGYTF

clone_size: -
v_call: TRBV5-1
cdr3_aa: CASTPGPGGEQFF

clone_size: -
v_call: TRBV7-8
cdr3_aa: CASSLSKEGLAGKSYEQYF

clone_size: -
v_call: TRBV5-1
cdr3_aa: CASTSGTSGGIHEQYF

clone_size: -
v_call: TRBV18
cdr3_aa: CASSPSPKGRGSFYGYTF

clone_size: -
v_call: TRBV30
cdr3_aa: CASGTVRDGYTF

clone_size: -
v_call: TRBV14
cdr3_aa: CASSQDRRGTQITDTQYF

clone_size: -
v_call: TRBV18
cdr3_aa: CASSPNGYEQYF

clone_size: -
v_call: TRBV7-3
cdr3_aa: CASSTGVNTEAFF

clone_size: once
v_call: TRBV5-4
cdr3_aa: CASSSSSGRGEQFF

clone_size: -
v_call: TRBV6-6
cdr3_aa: CASSNRGANTEAFF

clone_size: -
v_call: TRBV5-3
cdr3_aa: CAQKTRGALGETQYF

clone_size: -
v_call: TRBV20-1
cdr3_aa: CSAPLINEQFF